This TCR beta chain was sequenced in a study of radiation and T cells in renal cell carcinoma. About the study: Nephrectomy followed 15 Gy stereotactic body radiation by 4 weeks.

Method: immunoSEQ multiplex PCR; TCRdb's copy keeps in-frame clones and lacks some. The sample has about 61,000 clones, roughly three quarters seen once. The CDR3 runs to 14 residues. The germline V and J ends were trimmed by 1 base and 5 bases, with 11 bases remaining between them. CDR1 SGHTA and CDR2 FQGNSA come from the germline V gene. Time point described: baseline pretreatment blood. The treatment denotes: 15 Gy SBRT to primary tumor, nephrectomy 4 weeks later. The sample in question was blood, obtained from a patient whose treatment included radiotherapy and nephrectomy. This clonotype was sampled from a man between 60 and 75 years old with renal cell carcinoma. The V and J genes are TRBV7-2 and TRBJ2-5; D call uncertain. For the CDR3, the DNA is TGTGCCAGCAGCTTAGTAAGCGTGGGGGAGACCCAGTACTTC. This codes for CASSLVSVGETQYF. Based on the CDR3 plus reference TRBV7-2 and TRBJ2-5, the full variable domain is GAGVSQSPSNKVTEKGKDVELRCDPISGHTALYWYRQSLGQGLEFLIYFQGNSAPDKSGLPSDRFSAERTGGSVSTLTIQRTQQEDSAVYLCASSLVSVGETQYFGPGTRLLVL.